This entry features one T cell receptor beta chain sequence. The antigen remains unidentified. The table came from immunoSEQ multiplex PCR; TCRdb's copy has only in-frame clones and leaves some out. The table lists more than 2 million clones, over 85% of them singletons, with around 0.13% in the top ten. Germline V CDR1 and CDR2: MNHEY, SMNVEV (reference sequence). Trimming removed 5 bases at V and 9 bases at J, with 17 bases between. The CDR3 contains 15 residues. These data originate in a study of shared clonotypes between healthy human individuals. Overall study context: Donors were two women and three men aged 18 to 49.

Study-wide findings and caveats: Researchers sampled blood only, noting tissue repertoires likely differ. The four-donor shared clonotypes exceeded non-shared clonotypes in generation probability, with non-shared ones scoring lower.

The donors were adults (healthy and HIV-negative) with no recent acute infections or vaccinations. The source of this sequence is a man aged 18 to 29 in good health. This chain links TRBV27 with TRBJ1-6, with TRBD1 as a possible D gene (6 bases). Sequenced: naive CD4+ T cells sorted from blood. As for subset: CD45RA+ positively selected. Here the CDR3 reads CASSPNDRFGSPLHF. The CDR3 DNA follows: TGTGCCAGCAGTCCAAACGACAGGTTTGGTTCACCCCTCCACTTT.